This T cell receptor (beta chain) was obtained from a study of blood T cell repertoires in COVID-19. Study at large: The United States, Italy and Spain were the sources of the acute and convalescent COVID-19 samples.

The V end lost 5 bases, the J end lost 0 bases, and 13 bases lay between the germline ends. Per germline, CDR1 MGHRA and CDR2 YSYEKL. The CDR3 has 16 amino acids. Method: immunoSEQ multiplex PCR; TCRdb's copy keeps in-frame clones and lacks some. This table has fewer than 70,000 clones, just over 85% appearing once. Sequenced sample: peripheral blood. The chain is built from TRBV4-1 and TRBJ1-4, with D tentatively TRBD1 (5 bases). This clonotype originated in a woman aged 60 to 75 with acute or convalescent COVID-19. The CDR3 protein is CASSTEATATNEKLFF. Here the CDR3 DNA reads TGCGCCAGCAGCACCGAAGCGACAGCAACTAATGAAAAACTGTTTTTT.